A single sample is the source of the 20 T cell receptor beta chains below, sequenced in a study of cytomegalovirus exposure and HLA in healthy donors (dated 2017 in TCRdb). The library was produced with the immunoSEQ multiplex PCR assay. For the multiplex PCR, a mixture combining 60 forward primers for TCR Vbeta segments and 13 reverse primers for TCR Jbeta segments was used. TCRdb stores this immuneACCESS table with in-frame sequences only. Part of the clones is absent; in the studies checked, under half of the shortfall reflects unresolved V genes, and no reason is known for the rest. A total of around 110,000 clones appear in this sample, 65% to 80% of them only once. Approximately 4.2% of the sample comes from the top ten. Sequenced sample: PBMCs. These receptors all stem from a male donor in good health and CMV-seronegative.

This clone came up a few times. The J gene is TRBJ2-1, the V gene TRBV5-1; TRBD2 matches 8 bases. The CDR3 is 15 residues long. Germline CDR1 and CDR2: SGHRS and YFSETQ. V was pared by 3 bases and J by 10 bases, with 12 bases of the junction left unmatched. In DNA form, the CDR3 reads TGCGCCAGCAGCTACTCCGGGACTAGGGGTCGGGAGCAGTTCTTC. It specifies CASSYSGTRGREQFF.

This clone was seen only once. The chain links TRBV30 to TRBJ2-3; 11 bases are a match to TRBD2. This CDR3 has 16 residues. CDR1 GTSNPN and CDR2 SVGIG come from the germline V gene (reference sequence). J gave up 5 bases and V 0 bases, and 7 bases lay outside the gene matches. The CDR3 DNA reads as TGTGCCTGGAGTGTAGAACTAGCGGGAGCAGGAGATACGCAGTATTTT. It codes for CAWSVELAGAGDTQYF. The entire variable domain, with the rest obtained from reference TRBV30 and TRBJ2-3, is as follows: SQTIHQWPATLVQPVGSPLSLECTVEGTSNPNLYWYRQAAGRGLQLLFYSVGIGQISSEVPQNLSASRPQDRQFILSSKKLLLSDSGFYLCAWSVELAGAGDTQYFGPGTRLTVL.

V is TRBV4-1 and J is TRBJ2-5, with 9 bases lining up with TRBD2. The CDR3 runs 15 residues. V was clipped by 1 base and J by 5 bases; unmatched bases: 5. Germline V CDR1 and CDR2: MGHRA, YSYEKL. CDR3 loop: CASSQGRGGRETQYF. CDR3 in DNA: TGCGCCAGCAGCCAAGGGCGGGGGGGCCGGGAGACCCAGTACTTC.

The sample holds a few counts of this clone. The chain couples TRBV30 to TRBJ2-1; TRBD2 aligns across 7 bases. Trimming at V came to 0 bases and at J to 3 bases, leaving 20 bases not matched to a gene. This CDR3 is built from 20 residues. Germline V CDR1 and CDR2: GTSNPN, SVGIG (reference sequence). CDR3 in DNA: TGTGCCTGGAGTGTACTTTCTAGCGGAGGGCGCAGGTATCGCTACAATGAGCAGTTCTTC. Translating gives CAWSVLSSGGRRYRYNEQFF.

V gene TRBV27 combines with J gene TRBJ1-4, with 8 bases fitting TRBD1. CDR1 is MNHEY, CDR2 SMNVEV, per germline (reference sequence). The CDR3 is made up of 15 amino acids. V dropped 2 bases and J dropped 3; count of bases not matched to a gene: 2. The CDR3 protein is CASSLQGAANEKLFF. The CDR3 DNA reads TGTGCCAGCAGTTTACAGGGGGCGGCTAATGAAAAACTGTTTTTT.

The gene calls are TRBV5-1 and TRBJ2-7; TRBD2 matches at 14 bases. The CDR3 is made up of 16 amino acids. Trimming removed 4 bases from V and 3 bases from J; junction bases left unmatched: 6. The germline V gene encodes CDR1 SGHRS and CDR2 YFSETQ. The CDR3 nucleotides are TGCGCCAGCAGCCTCATTGGGACTAGCGGGAGCTACGAGCAGTACTTC. Its translation: CASSLIGTSGSYEQYF.

This rearrangement joins TRBV7-9 to TRBJ1-5, with D unresolved. The CDR3 extends over 16 amino acids. Trimming shortened V by 1 base and J by 0 bases, and 10 bases separated the two germline ends. In germline, CDR1 is SEHNR, CDR2 FQNEAQ (reference sequence). The CDR3 sequence is CASSLGPLYSNQPQHF. Written as DNA, the CDR3 is TGTGCCAGCAGCTTAGGTCCGTTATATAGCAATCAGCCCCAGCATTTT.

The rearrangement links TRBV27 to TRBJ2-1; TRBD2 aligns across 12 bases. The CDR3 is 17 amino acids. Germline V gene lookup returns CDR1 MNHEY and CDR2 SMNVEV (reference sequence). The V and J ends lost 6 bases and 9 bases, in that order; junction bases with no gene match: 15. CDR3 residues: CASSGLAGPTLLSEQFF. CDR3 DNA sequence: TGTGCCAGCAGCGGACTAGCGGGACCTACTCTGTTGAGTGAGCAGTTCTTC.

The chain joins TRBV7-2 to TRBJ1-5; TRBD1 matches at 8 bases. Germline-derived CDR1 and CDR2 are SGHTA and FQGNSA. J lost 1 base, V lost 0 bases, and 8 bases had no gene match. The CDR3 has 18 amino acids. The DNA for the CDR3 is TGTGCCAGCAGCTTAGCCTATCAGGGGGCCCTAAGCAATCAGCCCCAGCATTTT. It codes for CASSLAYQGALSNQPQHF.

This sequence joins TRBV7-3 and TRBJ2-1, with 8 bases matching TRBD2. This CDR3 contains 18 residues. Looked up from germline, CDR1 is SGHTA and CDR2 is FQGTGA. V lost 2 bases to trimming and J lost 2 bases; unmatched junction nucleotides: 11. DNA of the CDR3: TGTGCCAGCAGCTTAGGAGGGAGCGGGAGCCCGACCTACAATGAGCAGTTCTTC. Its protein product is CASSLGGSGSPTYNEQFF.

V usage is TRBV11-3 and J usage is TRBJ2-5, with 11 positions matching TRBD2. The germline gives CDR1 SGHNT, CDR2 YENEEA. The CDR3 is 15 amino acids. With V trimmed by 1 base and J by 3 bases, 1 base remained unmatched. This chain's CDR3 is CASSLGLAGKETQYF. CDR3 sequence (DNA): TGTGCCAGCAGCTTAGGACTAGCGGGAAAAGAGACCCAGTACTTC. Together with reference TRBV11-3 and TRBJ2-5, the CDR3 gives the full variable domain: EAGVVQSPRYKIIEKKQPVAFWCNPISGHNTLYWYLQNLGQGPELLIRYENEEAVDDSQLPKDRFSAERLKGVDSTLKIQPAELGDSAVYLCASSLGLAGKETQYFGPGTRLLVL.

The chain recombines TRBV6-6 with TRBJ1-4; D not certain. V was pared by 5 bases and J by 7 bases, with 17 bases between. This CDR3 is built from 15 residues. Germline lookup yields CDR1 MNHNY and CDR2 SVGAGI (reference sequence). The CDR3 DNA sequence: TGTGCCAGCAGTGACCTATCCCCGGCGGGTGAAAAACTGTTTTTT. Translation: CASSDLSPAGEKLFF.

This chain connects TRBV5-8 to TRBJ1-2, with 12 positions matching TRBD1. V dropped 6 bases and J dropped 2; count of bases not matched to a gene: 8. CDR3 length: 16 amino acids. Germline-derived CDR1 and CDR2 are SGHTS and YDEGEE. CDR3 bases: TGTGCCAGCACCCCGGGACAGGGGGCGCGGAACTATGGCTACACCTTC. This sequence encodes CASTPGQGARNYGYTF.

The V and J genes are TRBV13 and TRBJ2-3, with TRBD2 identical over 14 bases. The CDR3 loop spans 15 amino acids. With 5 bases clipped from V and 4 bases from J, the junction kept 2 bases outside the gene matches. Looked up from germline, CDR1 is PRHDT and CDR2 is FYEKMQ (reference sequence). The CDR3 DNA reads TGTGCCAGCAGCGAGACTAGCGGGGGGGCAGATACGCAGTATTTT. This translates into CASSETSGGADTQYF.

The chain employs TRBV19 and TRBJ2-5; maybe TRBD1 (5 bases). The V end lost 10 bases, the J end lost 4 bases, and 22 bases lay between the germline ends. The germline CDR1 and CDR2 sequences are LNHDA and SQIVND (reference sequence). The CDR3 is made up of 15 amino acids. CDR3 nucleotides: TGTGCCACACGTAGTGGCGACAGCTTGGGAGAGACCCAGTACTTC. Protein sequence: CATRSGDSLGETQYF.

The CDR3 sequence: CASSRQENTEAFF. The CDR3, as DNA: TGTGCCAGCAGTAGACAGGAGAACACTGAAGCTTTCTTT. V usage is TRBV28 and J usage is TRBJ1-1; D might be TRBD1 (6 bases). CDR3 length: 13 residues. The germline V gene has CDR1 MDHEN and CDR2 SYDVKM. The V gene lost 5 bases and the J gene lost 1 base, with 8 bases spanning the gap. The variable domain in full, completed from reference TRBV28 and TRBJ1-1, reads DVKVTQSSRYLVKRTGEKVFLECVQDMDHENMFWYRQDPGLGLRLIYFSYDVKMKEKGDIPEGYSVSREKKERFSLILESASTNQTSMYLCASSRQENTEAFFGQGTRLTVV.

The rearrangement links TRBV6-5 to TRBJ1-3; 7 nucleotides match TRBD1. Germline V CDR1 and CDR2: MNHEY, SVGAGI. This CDR3 is built from 15 residues. The V gene end was trimmed by 2 bases and the J gene end by 2 bases; junction bases not matched to a gene: 3. CDR3 DNA sequence: TGTGCCAGCAGTTACGCCCAGGGGGCTGGAAACACCATATATTTT. Its translation is CASSYAQGAGNTIYF.

In nucleotides, the CDR3 is TGTGCCATCAGTGAGGATCATAGCTATGGCTACACCTTC. This sequence encodes CAISEDHSYGYTF. The chain has TRBV10-3 and TRBJ1-2, with no clear D. Trimming left V 2 bases short and J 4 bases short, with 8 bases between. This CDR3 spans 13 amino acids. Germline CDR1 ENHRY, CDR2 SYGVKD.

The chain joins TRBV7-9 to TRBJ2-1; D unresolved. Between the trimmed V and J ends, which lost 5 bases and 0 bases, there was a span of 5 bases. Germline V gives CDR1 SEHNR, CDR2 FQNEAQ (reference sequence). The CDR3 has 13 amino acids. The CDR3: CASSESSYNEQFF. In nucleotides, the CDR3 is TGTGCCAGCAGCGAGAGCTCCTACAATGAGCAGTTCTTC.

The chain is built from TRBV2 and TRBJ2-7, with TRBD1 identical over 9 bases. Germline V gene lookup returns CDR1 SNHLY and CDR2 FYNNEI. This CDR3 comprises 14 residues. V was pared by 7 bases and J by 1 base, with 5 bases of the junction left unmatched. This chain's CDR3 is CASTQGASSYEQYF. Here the CDR3 DNA reads TGTGCCAGCACACAGGGGGCTAGTTCCTACGAGCAGTACTTC.